This passage covers 30 T cell receptor beta chains from one sample sequenced in a study of blood T cell repertoires in COVID-19. Measured with immunoSEQ multiplex PCR; TCRdb has only the in-frame clones, and not every one. In the table there are roughly 140,000 clones, around 85% of which are singletons. Material: peripheral blood. All receptors come from a man aged 65 to 79 with acute or convalescent COVID-19.

V and J are TRBV6-2 or TRBV6-3 and TRBJ1-1; D gene uncertain. The CDR3 contains 14 residues. Trimming cost V 1 base and J 0 bases, with 6 bases left between them. CDR1 MNHEY and CDR2 SVGEGT come from the germline V gene. The CDR3 sequence is CASSYLEMNTEAFF. CDR3 DNA: TGTGCCAGCAGTTACTTGGAGATGAACACTGAAGCTTTCTTT.

Details on this clone: This specimen includes other DNA sequences encoding the same CDR3. The chain is built from TRBV7-2 and TRBJ2-7; TRBD2 matches at 7 bases. Germline CDR1 SGHTA, CDR2 FQGNSA. The CDR3 loop spans 15 amino acids. The junction had 5 bases not matched to a gene; V was cut back by 2 bases and J by 1 base. The CDR3: CASSLRREGSYEQYF. DNA for the CDR3: TGTGCCAGCAGCTTAAGGAGGGAGGGGTCCTACGAGCAGTACTTC.

The chain joins TRBV3-1 (or the pseudogene TRBV3-2) to TRBJ2-5, with TRBD2 matching over 7 bases. Germline V gives CDR1 LGHDT, CDR2 YNNKEL (reference sequence). Trimming removed 0 bases from V and 3 bases from J; junction bases left unmatched: 10. The CDR3 consists of 17 residues. CDR3 amino acids: CASSQEGVAGLEETQYF. For the CDR3, the DNA is TGTGCCAGCAGCCAAGAGGGGGTAGCGGGTCTCGAAGAGACCCAGTACTTC.

This clone was observed a handful of times. The V and J genes are TRBV6-5 and TRBJ1-3; TRBD1 agrees at 7 bases. The CDR3 sequence is 15 residues long. CDR1 MNHEY and CDR2 SVGAGI come from the germline V gene. V gave up 6 bases and J gave up 0 bases; unmatched junction bases: 5. The CDR3 spells CASRTTGDSGNTIYF. CDR3 in DNA: TGTGCCAGCAGGACAACAGGGGACTCTGGAAACACCATATATTTT.

The chain is built from TRBV25-1 and TRBJ2-7, with a possible D match to TRBD1 (5 bases). From germline, CDR1 is MGHDK and CDR2 SYGVNS. With 4 bases removed from V and 1 base from J, the gap between germline ends came to 11 bases. The CDR3 loop spans 14 amino acids. CDR3 loop: CASSGLGQSYEQYF. CDR3 DNA sequence: TGTGCCAGCAGTGGCTTGGGGCAGTCCTACGAGCAGTACTTC.

The V and J genes are TRBV11-2 and TRBJ2-3; a weak D match, TRBD1 (5 bases). Trimming left V 2 bases short and J 4 bases short, with 10 bases between. CDR3 length: 14 amino acids. Per germline, CDR1 SGHAT and CDR2 FQNNGV. This CDR3 is CASSLLLGPDTQYF. The CDR3 region has the DNA TGTGCCAGCAGCTTATTGTTGGGGCCAGATACGCAGTATTTT.

The table lists this clone with a count of one. The chain joins TRBV5-4 to TRBJ2-7; 7 positions agree with TRBD2. The CDR3 consists of 13 residues. Germline CDR1 SGHNT, CDR2 YYREEE (reference sequence). The V gene end was trimmed by 4 bases and the J gene end by 5 bases; junction bases not matched to a gene: 6. The DNA for the CDR3 is TGTGCCAGCAGCCGGGGGGTCAGGAACGAGCAGTACTTC. Its protein is CASSRGVRNEQYF. Full variable domain (rest looked up from reference TRBV5-4 and TRBJ2-7): ETGVTQSPTHLIKTRGQQVTLRCSSQSGHNTVSWYQQALGQGPQFIFQYYREEENGRGNFPPRFSGLQFPNYSSELNVNALELDDSALYLCASSRGVRNEQYFGPGTRLTVT.

This chain uses TRBV5-1 with TRBJ1-1; tentative D call: TRBD1 (5 bases). Germline CDR1 is SGHRS and CDR2 is YFSETQ. The length of the CDR3 is 16 residues. Trimming took 0 bases from V and 0 from J, leaving 12 bases between them. The CDR3 region has the DNA TGCGCCAGCAGCTTGGCCGTCGCAGGGATGAACACTGAAGCTTTCTTT. Amino acids: CASSLAVAGMNTEAFF.

V is TRBV19 and J is TRBJ2-5; 7 bases are a match to TRBD2. The CDR3 has 14 residues. Germline trimming cut 3 bases from V and 5 bases from J; bases unmatched to any gene: 6. Looked up from germline, CDR1 is LNHDA and CDR2 is SQIVND (reference sequence). This chain's CDR3 is CASSIGGDFETQYF. Here the CDR3 DNA reads TGTGCCAGTAGTATTGGGGGGGATTTCGAGACCCAGTACTTC.

The chain combines TRBV15 with TRBJ2-7, with D possibly being TRBD1 (6 bases). This CDR3 contains 15 residues. Trimming shortened V by 0 bases and J by 6 bases, and 15 bases separated the two germline ends. Germline CDR1 reads LNHNV; CDR2 reads YYDKDF (reference sequence). CDR3 nucleotides: TGTGCCACCAGCAGAGATTTGCGGACAGCACGCGAGCAGTACTTC. This gives the protein CATSRDLRTAREQYF.

The genes are TRBV24-1 and TRBJ2-1, with 8 nucleotides matching TRBD2. CDR1 and CDR2 (germline): KGHDR, SFDVKD. This CDR3 has 15 residues. Germline trimming cut 5 bases from V and 5 bases from J; bases unmatched to any gene: 7. The CDR3 is CATSVGGRPHNEQFF. The DNA of the CDR3 is TGTGCCACCAGTGTAGGCGGGAGGCCCCACAATGAGCAGTTCTTC.

CDR3 nucleotide sequence: TGCGCCAGCAGCTTGGGACAGTATGGCTACACCTTC. It translates to CASSLGQYGYTF. The chain couples TRBV5-1 to TRBJ1-2; TRBD1 is a possible D gene (5 bases). V lost 0 bases, J lost 5 bases, and 5 bases lay in between. Per germline, CDR1 SGHRS and CDR2 YFSETQ. This CDR3 is built from 12 residues.

The V call is TRBV6-4, the J call TRBJ2-5; perhaps TRBD2 as D (6 bases). The ends were cut back, 6 bases at V and 4 bases at J, with 18 bases in the middle. The CDR3 is made up of 15 amino acids. The germline gives CDR1 MRHNA, CDR2 SNTAGT. CDR3 protein: CASSVRGYSGETQYF. The CDR3 bases are TGTGCCAGCAGCGTTCGGGGGTATTCGGGAGAGACCCAGTACTTC.

The V and J genes are TRBV7-8 and TRBJ2-2; 13 nucleotides line up with TRBD2. This CDR3 is built from 16 residues. The germline CDR1 and CDR2 sequences are SGHVS and FQNEAQ. The junction had 6 bases not matched to a gene; V was cut back by 5 bases and J by 6 bases. This CDR3 is CASSPGLAGAPGELFF. Here the CDR3 DNA reads TGTGCCAGCAGCCCCGGACTAGCGGGAGCTCCCGGGGAGCTGTTTTTT.

The chain employs TRBV7-3 and TRBJ2-1, with 8 bases lining up with TRBD2. Germline V lookup: CDR1 SGHTA, CDR2 FQGTGA. The CDR3 totals 17 residues. V trimming: 5 bases; J trimming: 2 bases; junction bases outside the gene matches: 11. The CDR3 is CASSGSGGGSPYNEQFF. CDR3 in DNA: TGTGCCAGCAGCGGCTCGGGAGGGGGATCCCCCTACAATGAGCAGTTCTTC.

The chain has TRBV4-3 and TRBJ1-3; 7 positions agree with TRBD1. V shed 4 bases and J 3 bases; nucleotides not matched to a gene: 12. This CDR3 contains 17 residues. The germline V gene encodes CDR1 LGHNA and CDR2 YSLEER. CDR3 in DNA: TGCGCCAGCAGCCCCAGGCGGCTAGGGGGCCTTGGAAACACCATATATTTT. This translates into CASSPRRLGGLGNTIYF.

For this clone: One end of the junction is discordant with germline, which a read error may explain. This chain joins TRBV5-1 and TRBJ2-1, with D perhaps matching TRBD1 (5 bases). Germline-derived CDR1 and CDR2 are SGHRS and YFSETQ. CDR3 size: 15 residues. In DNA form, the CDR3 reads TGCGCCAACAGCTTTGGACAAAGGGCCTACAATGAGCAGTTCTTC. Its protein product is CANSFGQRAYNEQFF.

This chain links TRBV24-1 with TRBJ2-2; no reliable D call. V gave up 3 bases and J gave up 5 bases, with 6 bases separating them. The length of the CDR3 is 13 residues. Germline V gene sequence: CDR1 KGHDR, CDR2 SFDVKD. CDR3 in DNA: TGTGCCACCAGTGATCCAGTAACCGGGGAGCTGTTTTTT. Its translation is CATSDPVTGELFF.

The chain employs TRBV6-5 and TRBJ2-7; D gene unclear. The germline gives CDR1 MNHEY, CDR2 SVGAGI. Deletions cut 4 bases from V and 3 bases from J, with 4 bases between. This CDR3 is 11 amino acids long. CDR3 sequence: CASSSIYEQYF. In nucleotides, the CDR3 is TGTGCCAGCAGTTCTATCTACGAGCAGTACTTC.

This clone came up once. J is TRBJ2-2 and V is TRBV10-3, with 12 positions matching TRBD2. CDR1 is ENHRY and CDR2 is SYGVKD in the germline V gene. The junction had 10 bases not matched to a gene; V was cut back by 3 bases and J by 8 bases. This CDR3 has 17 residues. This CDR3 reads CAISDLGLAGSWGELFF. In nucleotides, the CDR3 is TGTGCCATCAGTGACCTTGGACTAGCGGGGTCATGGGGGGAGCTGTTTTTT.

The rearrangement joins TRBV27 to TRBJ1-2; D uncertain. This CDR3 region has 15 residues. CDR1 and CDR2 from the germline V gene are MNHEY and SMNVEV (reference sequence). V lost 8 bases and J lost 7, with 23 bases in between. This CDR3 reads CASRRSGVTAGGYTF. In nucleotides, the CDR3 is TGTGCCAGCCGGAGGTCCGGGGTAACAGCGGGTGGCTACACCTTC.

The chain joins TRBV28 to TRBJ2-7, with TRBD1 matching over 10 bases. The CDR3 is made up of 15 amino acids. Germline lookup yields CDR1 MDHEN and CDR2 SYDVKM. The junction had 6 bases not matched to a gene; V was cut back by 4 bases and J by 3 bases. As DNA, the CDR3 is TGTGCCAGCAGTTCGGGGGACAGGGGCCTCTACGAGCAGTACTTC. Translation: CASSSGDRGLYEQYF.

The V gene is TRBV3-1 (or the pseudogene TRBV3-2), the J gene TRBJ2-1; 8 bases match TRBD2. Per the germline V gene, CDR1 is LGHDT and CDR2 is YNNKEL (reference sequence). This CDR3 is 17 amino acids long. The ends lost 5 bases at V and 1 base at J; junction bases unmatched: 10. CDR3 amino acids: CASSKGLAGRSYNEQFF. In DNA form, the CDR3 reads TGTGCCAGCAGCAAGGGATTAGCGGGAAGGTCCTACAATGAGCAGTTCTTC.

This clone was seen just once. V is TRBV28 and J is TRBJ2-3; possible D gene TRBD2, 6 bases. CDR3 size: 15 residues. The germline CDR1 and CDR2 sequences are MDHEN and SYDVKM. Trimming removed 5 bases from V and 1 base from J, with 13 bases in between. The CDR3 reads CASSIRDFRTDTQYF. For the CDR3, the DNA is TGTGCCAGCAGTATCCGGGACTTTCGCACAGATACGCAGTATTTT.

The chain combines TRBV9 with TRBJ2-7; 7 nucleotides line up with TRBD2. This CDR3 has 15 residues. V dropped 5 bases and J dropped 1; count of bases not matched to a gene: 9. Germline V gene lookup returns CDR1 SGDLS and CDR2 YYNGEE. This CDR3 is CASSAAGDWSYEQYF. In nucleotides, the CDR3 is TGTGCCAGCAGTGCGGCGGGAGATTGGTCCTACGAGCAGTACTTC.

This clone showed up just a few times. The chain is built from TRBV24-1 and TRBJ2-2; no definite D call. The germline gives CDR1 KGHDR, CDR2 SFDVKD. There are 12 residues in the CDR3. The V and J ends lost 7 bases and 6 bases respectively, with 8 bases between them. CDR3 in DNA: TGTGCCACCAGCAGAACCCCCGGGGAGCTGTTTTTT. It specifies CATSRTPGELFF.

V gene TRBV4-2 combines with J gene TRBJ1-2; tentative D call: TRBD1 (5 bases). From germline, CDR1 is LGHNA and CDR2 YNFKEQ. The CDR3 spans 15 residues. Trimming pared 4 bases from V and 2 bases from J, leaving 14 bases between. The CDR3 coding sequence is TGTGCCAGCAGCCCCGCCAGGGATTGGAACTATGGCTACACCTTC. This translates into CASSPARDWNYGYTF.

The J gene is TRBJ1-2, the V gene TRBV7-2, with a weak D call TRBD1 (5 bases). The CDR3 runs to 14 residues. In germline, CDR1 is SGHTA, CDR2 FQGNSA. V was clipped by 4 bases and J by 1 base, with 10 bases between them. The CDR3 loop is CASSSRQSNYGYTF. The CDR3 region has the DNA TGTGCCAGCAGCTCACGACAGAGTAACTATGGCTACACCTTC. Together with reference TRBV7-2 and TRBJ1-2, the CDR3 gives the full variable domain: GAGVSQSPSNKVTEKGKDVELRCDPISGHTALYWYRQSLGQGLEFLIYFQGNSAPDKSGLPSDRFSAERTGGSVSTLTIQRTQQEDSAVYLCASSSRQSNYGYTFGSGTRLTVV.

The chain couples TRBV5-1 to TRBJ2-3, with D perhaps matching TRBD2 (5 bases). The CDR3 length is 16 residues. V was cut by 4 bases and J by 0 bases, with 15 bases left in between. Germline V gives CDR1 SGHRS, CDR2 YFSETQ. For the CDR3, the DNA is TGCGCCAGCAGCCTTGGGGTGGCGGGTAGCACAGATACGCAGTATTTT. This translates into CASSLGVAGSTDTQYF.

This clone turned up a few times. This CDR3 is CASSDQRRRNQPQHF. In nucleotides, the CDR3 is TGCGCCAGCAGTGATCAAAGGAGGAGAAATCAGCCCCAGCATTTT. This chain uses TRBV10-2 with TRBJ1-5, with D uncertain. Germline CDR1 reads WSHSY; CDR2 reads SAAADI. The CDR3 length is 15 residues. The V gene lost 3 bases and the J gene lost 4 bases, with 13 bases spanning the gap.